This T cell receptor beta chain is drawn from a study of beta chain features in type 1 diabetes. Study results and caveats: More deletions and fewer insertions at VDJ junctions were found in patients with type 1 diabetes. Compared with healthy donors, patients appeared to share more similar naive, central memory and regulatory TCRB repertoires. TCRB CDR3s were moderately but significantly shorter in Type 1 diabetes patients in all four CD4+ subsets.

A sort by CD45RO/CCR7/CD25/CD127/CD95/CD27 yielded CD4+ naive, central memory, regulatory and stem cell-like memory cells. This clone was seen only a few times. Its target is not known. The whole isolated RNA underwent reverse transcription, so sequencing captured expressed TCRB transcripts. Deep immunoSEQ sequencing covered naive, central memory and regulatory T cell samples. Libraries were prepared by immunoSEQ multiplex PCR; TCRdb keeps only in-frame clonotypes and omits some of them. The repertoire holds more than 250,000 clones, with about a fifth as singletons. The sample comprised naive CD4+ T cells from blood. The sequence derives from a woman in her thirties or forties with type 1 diabetes.

The CDR3 region has the DNA TGTGCCAGCAGCGCCTTCACCACCCGGGGGAACACTGAAGCTTTCTTT. Protein product: CASSAFTTRGNTEAFF. J is TRBJ1-1 and V is TRBV9, with D uncertain. The CDR3 runs 16 residues. Germline V CDR1 and CDR2: SGDLS, YYNGEE. V lost 3 bases and J lost 1, with 16 bases in between.